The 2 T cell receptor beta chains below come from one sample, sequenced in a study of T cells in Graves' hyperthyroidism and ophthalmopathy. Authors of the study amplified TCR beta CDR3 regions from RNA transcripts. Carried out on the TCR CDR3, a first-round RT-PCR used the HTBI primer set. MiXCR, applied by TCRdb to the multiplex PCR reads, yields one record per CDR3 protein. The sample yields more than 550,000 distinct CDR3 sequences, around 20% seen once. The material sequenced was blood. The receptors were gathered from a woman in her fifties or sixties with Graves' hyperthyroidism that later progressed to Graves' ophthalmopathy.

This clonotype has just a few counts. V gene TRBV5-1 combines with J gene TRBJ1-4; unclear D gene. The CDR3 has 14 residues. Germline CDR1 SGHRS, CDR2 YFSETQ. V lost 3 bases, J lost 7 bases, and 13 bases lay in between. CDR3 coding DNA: TGCGCCAGCAGCTCTGGTCAGCCGCGTGAAAAACTGTTTTTT. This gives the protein CASSSGQPREKLFF.

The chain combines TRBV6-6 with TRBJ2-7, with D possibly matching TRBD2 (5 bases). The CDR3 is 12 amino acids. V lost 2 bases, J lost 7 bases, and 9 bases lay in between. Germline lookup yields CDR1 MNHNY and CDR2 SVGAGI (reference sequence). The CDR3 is CASSYPEGEQYF. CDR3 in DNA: TGTGCCAGCAGTTACCCCGAGGGAGAGCAGTACTTC.